The present T cell receptor beta chain was sequenced within a study of blood T cell repertoires in COVID-19. Study as a whole: T cells, B-cell-depleted T cells, or PBMCs supplied cDNA or gDNA.

The V gene's germline CDR1 is SGHTA and CDR2 FQGNSA. Trimming at V came to 5 bases and at J to 2 bases, leaving 4 bases not matched to a gene. The CDR3 has 15 residues. TCRdb keeps only in-frame clones here, not all; method: immunoSEQ multiplex PCR. The data contain a few hundred thousand clones, around 83% of them singletons. The receptor's source is a woman in her thirties or forties who had recovered from COVID-19. This sequence joins TRBV7-2 and TRBJ2-5; 11 positions match TRBD2. The material sequenced was peripheral blood. The CDR3 nucleotides read TGTGCCAGCAGCCCCTTAGCGGGGGGGCAAGAGACCCAGTACTTC. It is translated as CASSPLAGGQETQYF.